The TCR beta chain under discussion was sequenced for a study of T-cell reconstitution after alpha-beta-depleted transplantation in children. General study points: It was newly produced T cells that mostly accounted for T-cell counts and diversity one year after transplant.

CDR1 is SGHRS and CDR2 is YFSETQ in the germline V gene. V lost 0 bases, J lost 0 bases, and 10 bases lay in between. This CDR3 spans 16 amino acids. Comment on this clonotype: No antigen is known for it.

Preparation of the TCRbeta library used unique molecular identifiers. TCRdb used MiXCR to reprocess the PCR reads, holding one entry per CDR3 protein. Among about 420,000 distinct CDR3 sequences listed, 15% to 20% were seen once. The sample consisted of PBMCs, mostly from graft donor cells, taken 360 days after TCRalphabeta/CD19-depleted stem cell transplant. The J gene is TRBJ2-1, the V gene TRBV5-1; no clear D. The sequence came from a boy in the first two years of life who had a stem cell transplant for Wiskott-Aldrich syndrome, so the T cells may come from the graft donor. CDR3 DNA sequence: TGCGCCAGCAGCTTGGCCCGGCAGAGCTCCTACAATGAGCAGTTCTTC. Translation gives CASSLARQSSYNEQFF.